The 22 T cell receptor beta chains listed next were all sequenced from one sample in a study of cytomegalovirus exposure and HLA in healthy donors. Primers for the PCR totalled 60 Vbeta and 13 Jbeta. TCRdb keeps only in-frame clones here, not all; method: immunoSEQ multiplex PCR. The sample has roughly 140,000 clones; around four fifths are singletons. Sequenced input: PBMCs. Receptors were obtained from a woman in her fifties or sixties in good health and CMV-seropositive.

The V gene is TRBV9, the J gene TRBJ2-1, with 10 bases lining up with TRBD2. Trimming cost V 3 bases and J 4 bases; bases outside gene matches: 4. This CDR3 contains 15 residues. Germline lookup yields CDR1 SGDLS and CDR2 YYNGEE. The CDR3 protein is CASSAGTSVYNEQFF. CDR3 sequence (DNA): TGTGCCAGCAGCGCCGGGACTAGCGTATACAATGAGCAGTTCTTC.

The J gene is TRBJ2-1, the V gene TRBV15; 11 bases map to TRBD2. Germline CDR1 reads LNHNV; CDR2 reads YYDKDF (reference sequence). Losses at the gene ends were 1 base for V and 5 bases for J; bases not matched to a gene: 1. This CDR3 is 15 amino acids long. CDR3 DNA sequence: TGTGCCACCAGCAGAGTAGCGGGAGGGGACAATGAGCAGTTCTTC. It codes for CATSRVAGGDNEQFF.

This chain links TRBV30 with TRBJ2-7; TRBD2 aligns across 12 bases. V lost 3 bases and J lost 7; bases outside the gene matches: 10. The CDR3 is 15 residues long. CDR1 is GTSNPN and CDR2 is SVGIG in the germline V gene (reference sequence). The CDR3 loop is CAWSPPGLAGYEQYF. Here the CDR3 DNA reads TGTGCCTGGAGCCCGCCGGGACTAGCGGGCTATGAGCAGTACTTC.

This sequence joins TRBV29-1 and TRBJ2-1; 9 bases fit TRBD2. This CDR3 is built from 15 residues. The junction had 16 bases not matched to a gene; V was cut back by 7 bases and J by 9 bases. Germline values: CDR1 SQVTM, CDR2 ANQGSEA. CDR3 nucleotide sequence: TGCAGCGCGGAGGGTTGGCGGGAGGGCCATGGTGAGCAGTTCTTC. Encoded protein: CSAEGWREGHGEQFF.

The CDR3 DNA reads TGTGCCAGCAGTTTCCAGCGGAGCTCCTACAATGAGCAGTTCTTC. Translating it yields CASSFQRSSYNEQFF. The chain carries TRBV28 and TRBJ2-1, with D perhaps matching TRBD2 (5 bases). Germline V lookup: CDR1 MDHEN, CDR2 SYDVKM. Trimming cost V 3 bases and J 0 bases, with 9 bases left between them. This CDR3 spans 15 amino acids.

V and J are TRBV7-2 and TRBJ2-1; the D is unclear. Germline assignment: CDR1 SGHTA and CDR2 FQGNSA. The CDR3 consists of 11 residues. V lost 5 bases to trimming and J lost 4 bases, with 3 bases between them. The CDR3 reads CASSPYNEQFF. Written as DNA, the CDR3 is TGTGCCAGCAGCCCGTACAATGAGCAGTTCTTC.

V gene TRBV6-5 combines with J gene TRBJ1-3, with D unresolved. CDR1 is MNHEY, CDR2 SVGAGI, per germline. With 11 bases removed from V and 1 base from J, the gap between germline ends came to 18 bases. This CDR3 has 15 residues. CDR3 sequence reads: CAASRGVESGNTIYF. The CDR3 DNA sequence: TGTGCCGCCTCCCGCGGGGTGGAATCTGGAAACACCATATATTTT.

The chain couples TRBV19 to TRBJ1-1, with TRBD1 matching 8 bases. This CDR3 contains 13 residues. V shed 5 bases, J shed 6 bases, and the junction held 5 bases outside the gene matches. Germline-derived CDR1 and CDR2 are LNHDA and SQIVND (reference sequence). The CDR3 loop reads CASSLPRGPEAFF. CDR3 DNA: TGTGCCAGTAGTCTTCCCAGGGGGCCTGAAGCTTTCTTT.

V and J are TRBV7-2 and TRBJ2-2; D is ambiguous. The germline CDR1 and CDR2 sequences are SGHTA and FQGNSA. The CDR3 contains 16 residues. The V gene lost 1 base and the J gene lost 5 bases, with 14 bases spanning the gap. The CDR3 coding sequence is TGTGCCAGCAGCTTAGTTCCACCAGGCCAAACCGGGGAGCTGTTTTTT. Translated: CASSLVPPGQTGELFF.

V and J are TRBV30 and TRBJ1-2; D remains unclear. There are 11 residues in the CDR3. CDR1 is GTSNPN and CDR2 is SVGIG in the germline V gene (reference sequence). Trimming removed 4 bases from V and 7 bases from J, with 10 bases in between. The CDR3 reads CAWKGRLGYTF. DNA of the CDR3: TGTGCCTGGAAAGGCAGACTTGGCTACACCTTC.

This sequence joins TRBV27 and TRBJ2-2; 7 bases map to TRBD1. CDR3 length equals 14 residues. J lost 7 bases, V lost 6 bases, and 8 bases had no gene match. Looked up from germline, CDR1 is MNHEY and CDR2 is SMNVEV (reference sequence). The CDR3 protein is CASRNEGAGGELFF. CDR3 in DNA: TGTGCCAGCAGGAACGAGGGGGCCGGCGGGGAGCTGTTTTTT.

The rearrangement joins TRBV2 to TRBJ1-2, with D hard to call. This CDR3 has 12 amino acids. Between the trimmed V and J ends, which lost 0 bases and 7 bases, there was a span of 6 bases. Per the germline V gene, CDR1 is SNHLY and CDR2 is FYNNEI. The CDR3 is CASSEALSGYTF. Here the CDR3 DNA reads TGTGCCAGCAGTGAAGCGCTAAGTGGCTACACCTTC.

The chain carries TRBV7-9 and TRBJ2-3; D perhaps matches TRBD2 (6 bases). Germline lookup yields CDR1 SEHNR and CDR2 FQNEAQ (reference sequence). The CDR3 loop spans 16 amino acids. V was clipped by 3 bases and J by 6 bases, with 19 bases between them. The CDR3 is CASSFPGPRTIDTQYF. The CDR3 DNA reads TGTGCCAGCAGCTTTCCCGGGCCTCGGACTATCGATACGCAGTATTTT.

The V and J genes are TRBV28 and TRBJ2-4, with 8 bases identical to TRBD1. CDR3 size: 15 residues. Germline assignment: CDR1 MDHEN and CDR2 SYDVKM. Unmatched junction bases numbered 3, after V lost 4 bases and J lost 1 base. CDR3 protein: CASSSGGFAKNIQYF. Written as DNA, the CDR3 is TGTGCCAGCAGTTCAGGGGGCTTCGCCAAAAACATTCAGTACTTC. The full variable domain, rest sourced from reference TRBV28 and TRBJ2-4, is DVKVTQSSRYLVKRTGEKVFLECVQDMDHENMFWYRQDPGLGLRLIYFSYDVKMKEKGDIPEGYSVSREKKERFSLILESASTNQTSMYLCASSSGGFAKNIQYFGAGTRLSVL.

The V gene is TRBV6-6, the J gene TRBJ1-4; D is unresolved. This CDR3 comprises 13 residues. V dropped 8 bases and J dropped 1 base, with 8 bases sitting between them. Germline V gene sequence: CDR1 MNHNY, CDR2 SVGAGI (reference sequence). The CDR3 protein is CASRGVTNEKLFF. DNA of the CDR3: TGTGCCAGCCGGGGTGTAACTAATGAAAAACTGTTTTTT.

J is TRBJ2-7 and V is TRBV21-1; TRBD1 is taken as the D call from the table, unchecked against the DNA. TRBV21-1 is reported as a pseudogene. This CDR3 is built from 13 residues. For the CDR3, the DNA is TGTGCCAGCAACAGGACAGGGATCTACGAGCAGTACTTC. This translates into CASNRTGIYEQYF.

The chain is built from TRBV28 and TRBJ1-5; 10 bases align to TRBD1. The CDR3 length is 13 residues. V trimming: 5 bases; J trimming: 8 bases; junction bases outside the gene matches: 3. Germline V gene data show CDR1 as MDHEN and CDR2 as SYDVKM. The CDR3 here is CASSATGGKPQHF. In nucleotides, the CDR3 is TGTGCCAGCAGTGCGACAGGGGGCAAGCCCCAGCATTTT.

Concerning this clone: The junction shows a germline mismatch at one end, possibly a read error. V usage is TRBV7-9 and J usage is TRBJ2-3; D gene ambiguous. Germline CDR1 SEHNR, CDR2 FQNEAQ (reference sequence). This CDR3 has 12 amino acids. The CDR3, as DNA: TGTTCCAGCAGCTCCCACACAGATACGCAGTATTTT. Its translation is CSSSSHTDTQYF.

This clone has only one observation. The CDR3 nucleotides are TGTGCCACCCTTGAGGACAGGGGTCACGAGCAGTACTTC. This gives the protein CATLEDRGHEQYF. The V call is TRBV19, the J call TRBJ2-7; TRBD1 agrees at 9 bases. Germline assignment: CDR1 LNHDA and CDR2 SQIVND (reference sequence). The length of the CDR3 is 13 residues. V trimming: 10 bases; J trimming: 5 bases; junction bases outside the gene matches: 9.

This sequence joins TRBV29-1 and TRBJ2-1, with D possibly being TRBD1 (5 bases). Trimming took off 6 bases at V and 3 bases at J, with 15 bases between the two ends. This CDR3 has 14 residues. Germline V gives CDR1 SQVTM, CDR2 ANQGSEA. The CDR3, as DNA: TGCAGCGTCGCAGGGTATGGGTTCTACAATGAGCAGTTCTTC. This sequence encodes CSVAGYGFYNEQFF.

This clone has more than one count but fewer than ten. V is TRBV7-2 and J is TRBJ1-5; 7 bases agree with TRBD1. Germline values: CDR1 SGHTA, CDR2 FQGNSA. Germline trimming cut 4 bases from V and 7 bases from J; bases unmatched to any gene: 4. This CDR3 spans 13 amino acids. The CDR3: CASSYGQAQPQHF. CDR3 in DNA: TGTGCCAGCAGCTACGGACAGGCCCAGCCCCAGCATTTT. The full variable domain, completed using reference TRBV7-2 and TRBJ1-5, is GAGVSQSPSNKVTEKGKDVELRCDPISGHTALYWYRQSLGQGLEFLIYFQGNSAPDKSGLPSDRFSAERTGGSVSTLTIQRTQQEDSAVYLCASSYGQAQPQHFGDGTRLSIL.

On this clone itself: The junction departs from germline at one end; a sequencing error may be responsible. The rearrangement joins TRBV7-7 to TRBJ2-1, with 12 bases fitting TRBD2. From germline, CDR1 is SSHAT and CDR2 FNYEAQ (reference sequence). This CDR3 contains 15 residues. This chain's CDR3 is CASSLLAGGGNEQFF. The CDR3 region has the DNA TGTGCTAGCAGCCTACTAGCGGGAGGAGGTAATGAGCAGTTCTTC.